This T cell receptor (beta chain) appears in the sequencing data of a study of blood T cell repertoires in COVID-19. As for the study in general: The United States, Italy and Spain were the sources of the acute and convalescent COVID-19 samples.

Produced via immunoSEQ multiplex PCR; TCRdb's table is partial and in-frame only. The sample lists 350,000 to 400,000 clones; roughly 90% were seen once. The cohort comprised adults aged roughly 18 to 95 years residing in approximately 25 US areas. The TCR originated in a woman between 25 and 40 years old who had recovered from COVID-19. Sequenced input: PBMCs or T cells enriched from blood (not recorded which).

Here the CDR3 DNA reads TGCAGCGTGGGACACTCAAATCAGCCCCAGCATTTT. Translating it yields CSVGHSNQPQHF. The gene calls are TRBV29-1 and TRBJ1-5, with a tentative D call TRBD1 (6 bases). V lost 6 bases and J lost 4, with 10 bases in between. From germline, CDR1 is SQVTM and CDR2 ANQGSEA. This CDR3 comprises 12 residues.